This T cell receptor beta chain was retrieved from a study of PD-1 blockade in mismatch repair-deficient tumors. The CDR3 extends over 20 amino acids. Germline-derived CDR1 and CDR2 are SGHDN and FVKESK. J gave up 0 bases and V 0 bases, and 16 bases lay outside the gene matches. This table comes from immunoSEQ multiplex PCR, and its TCRdb copy is limited to in-frame clones, with some not included. The sample yields some 120,000 clones, more than 85% seen once. Every patient had mismatch repair deficiency by PCR or immunohistochemistry. The chain employs TRBV14 and TRBJ1-2; the match to TRBD1 covers 7 bases. The sample in question was peripheral blood, obtained 44 weeks after starting pembrolizumab. This clonotype was sampled from an adult with mismatch repair-deficient cancer. The CDR3 loop reads CASSQEGTETLFLANYGYTF. The CDR3 region has the DNA TGTGCCAGCAGCCAAGAAGGGACAGAAACGCTATTTCTCGCTAACTATGGCTACACCTTC.